These T cell receptor beta chains were read from a single sample in a study of somatic mutations in T cells in chronic GVHD. Assay: immunoSEQ multiplex PCR; the TCRdb copy retains only in-frame clones and omits some. The table shows some 13,000 clones, with approximately 80% occurring only once. Input material: Vbeta20-negative CD4+ T cells from blood. The receptors were gathered from a male patient in his 50s with chronic graft-versus-host disease. Some T cells may have come from the graft donor. Each CDR3 is given with its conserved first and last residue. The D gene is left open where the match is weak. Size is omitted from some rows. Given values are once, few, many or a class for expanded clones.

j_gene,abundance,v_gene,d_gene,CDR3nt,CDR3aa
TRBJ1-1,NA,TRBV28,NA,TGTGCCAGCAGCCCGGGTGGCTATGGAGCTTTCTTT,CASSPGGYGAFF
TRBJ2-7,NA,TRBV4-2,NA,TGTGCCAGCAGCCAAGATGCGGCCGACTACGAGCAGTACTTC,CASSQDAADYEQYF
TRBJ2-7,NA,TRBV6-1,TRBD2,TGTGCCAGCAGCGACGGGGGGGCCAACTCCTACGAGCAGTACTTC,CASSDGGANSYEQYF
TRBJ2-7,NA,TRBV7-2,TRBD1,TGTGCCAGCAGCTTAGCGGAGACAGGGTTCTACGAGCAGTACTTC,CASSLAETGFYEQYF
TRBJ2-5,once,TRBV7-9,TRBD1,TGTGCCAGCAGCTCCACAGGGGGAGGTGAGACCCAGTACTTC,CASSSTGGGETQYF
TRBJ1-5,once,TRBV6-5,TRBD1,TGTGCCAGCAGTTACGCAGGGGGTGAGCCCCAGCATTTT,CASSYAGGEPQHF
TRBJ2-7,NA,TRBV11-1,NA,TGTGCCAGCAGTTCGGGGGTCTCCTACGAGCAGTACTTC,CASSSGVSYEQYF
TRBJ2-2,NA,TRBV7-9,NA,TGTGCCAGCACCCCACTTGCGGACACCGGGGAGCTGTTTTTT,CASTPLADTGELFF
TRBJ2-1,NA,TRBV19,NA,TGTGCCAGTAGTATACGCCAGGGGACCCCTAAGAGCTCCTACAATGAGCAGTTCTTC,CASSIRQGTPKSSYNEQFF
TRBJ2-7,few,TRBV7-2,NA,TGTGCCAGCAGCTTAGAAGGGGCAGGGATCTACGAGCAGTACTTC,CASSLEGAGIYEQYF
TRBJ1-2,NA,TRBV4-1,NA,TGCGCCAGCAGAGGGGTAGCGGGTAATAGATCCTATGGCTACACCTTC,CASRGVAGNRSYGYTF
TRBJ2-5,NA,TRBV14,NA,TGTGCCAGCAGCCGTCGGGACTTCCAAGAGACCCAGTACTTC,CASSRRDFQETQYF
TRBJ2-3,NA,TRBV27,NA,TGTGCCAGCAGTTTCAGGGCAGGATCCACAGATACGCAGTATTTT,CASSFRAGSTDTQYF
TRBJ1-4,NA,TRBV7-9,NA,TGTGCCAGCCGCTCAACCGGCCCAGAGAGGGAAAAACTGTTTTTT,CASRSTGPEREKLFF
TRBJ2-2,NA,TRBV28,NA,TGTGCCAGCAGTTTTGGGCATCGGAACCCCGGGGAGCTGTTTTTT,CASSFGHRNPGELFF
TRBJ2-3,NA,TRBV28,TRBD1,TGTGCCAGCACTTCTTCCTGGGACAGTCGGACAGATACGCAGTATTTT,CASTSSWDSRTDTQYF
TRBJ2-5,NA,TRBV7-2,TRBD2,TGTGCCAGCAGCTTAGGCGGGAGGGCCCAAGAGACCCAGTACTTC,CASSLGGRAQETQYF
TRBJ1-2,NA,TRBV5-6,TRBD1,TGTGCCAGCAGCGAGCGACAGGGCGGCTACACCTTC,CASSERQGGYTF
TRBJ2-1,NA,TRBV18,NA,TGTGCCAGCTCGACGGGTGGGGGGATCTCTTACAATGAGCAGTTCTTC,CASSTGGGISYNEQFF
TRBJ2-3,NA,TRBV28,TRBD2,TGTGCCAGCAGTCCAACTAGCGGGGCTAGCACAGATACGCAGTATTTT,CASSPTSGASTDTQYF
TRBJ1-1,NA,TRBV27,NA,TGTGCCAGCAGTTTACAGGGTCTCACTGAAGCTTTCTTT,CASSLQGLTEAFF
TRBJ1-2,few,TRBV6-6,NA,TGTGCCTTAAAGGGGGATACCTATGGCTACACCTTC,CALKGDTYGYTF
TRBJ1-1,few,TRBV6-6,NA,TGTGCCAGCAGTTATTATCGGGGAAAAACTGAAGCTTTCTTT,CASSYYRGKTEAFF
TRBJ1-1,NA,TRBV2,NA,TGTGCCAGCAGTGAATCGGGGACTGAAGCTTTCTTT,CASSESGTEAFF
TRBJ1-2,NA,TRBV27,NA,TGTGCCAGCAGTTTTACCCCAACGGGTGGCTACACCTTC,CASSFTPTGGYTF
TRBJ2-1,NA,TRBV28,NA,TGTGCCACCGCACAGGGTGAGTACAATGAGCAGTTCTTC,CATAQGEYNEQFF
TRBJ1-2,NA,TRBV7-9,NA,TGTGCCAGCAGCTCCGCGACAGGAAATACGGACGGCTACTATGGCTACACCTTC,CASSSATGNTDGYYGYTF
TRBJ1-1,NA,TRBV18,NA,TGTGCCAGCTCACCAAAAAAAGGACAAAGGGATGAAGCTTTCTTT,CASSPKKGQRDEAFF
TRBJ2-1,NA,TRBV28,NA,TGTGCCAGCAGTTTAGCGGGAACCTACAATGAGCAGTTCTTC,CASSLAGTYNEQFF
TRBJ2-5,NA,TRBV15,NA,TGTGCCACCAGCAGAGATCGAGGGCAAGAGACCCAGTACTTC,CATSRDRGQETQYF
TRBJ1-3,NA,TRBV4-2,NA,TGTGCCAGCAGCCAAGACACGGGCTCTGGAAACACCATATATTTT,CASSQDTGSGNTIYF
TRBJ1-1,once,TRBV4-2,TRBD1,TGTGCCAGCAGCCCTCACAGGGGCCAGAACACTGAAGCTTTCTTT,CASSPHRGQNTEAFF
TRBJ2-1,NA,TRBV6-1,TRBD1,TGTGCCAGCAGTGTCGTTTCCGGGACAGAGTACAATGAGCAGTTCTTC,CASSVVSGTEYNEQFF
TRBJ2-7,NA,TRBV21-1,NA,TGTGCCAGCAGCACGCCAACCCGACTAGCGGGGATCCTACACGAGCAGTACTTC,CASSTPTRLAGILHEQYF
TRBJ2-7,few,TRBV10-3,TRBD1,TGTGCCATCAGGAGGGACAGGGGTTACGAGCAGTACTTC,CAIRRDRGYEQYF
TRBJ1-1,NA,TRBV7-2,NA,TGTGCCAGCAGCTTAATGGGTTCCAGCGGAGCTTTCTTT,CASSLMGSSGAFF
TRBJ1-5,NA,TRBV2,NA,TGTGCCAGCAGCTTGGGGCAGGGCAATCAGCCCCAGCATTTT,CASSLGQGNQPQHF
TRBJ2-3,once,TRBV7-2,NA,TGTGCCAGCAGCTTAGTTAGGGGAACAGATACGCAGTATTTT,CASSLVRGTDTQYF
TRBJ1-5,NA,TRBV4-1,TRBD1,TGCGCCAGCAGCCCCCCGGGACAGGGTTTCGGTCAGCCCCAGCATTTT,CASSPPGQGFGQPQHF
TRBJ2-7,once,TRBV19,TRBD2,TGTGCCAGTAGCATCACTAGCGGGAGAACCCCCTACGAGCAGTACTTC,CASSITSGRTPYEQYF
TRBJ1-2,few,TRBV5-4,NA,TGTGCCAGCAGCCCTCCCGACAGGAGTTACAATGGCTACACCTTC,CASSPPDRSYNGYTF
TRBJ2-3,NA,TRBV4-3,TRBD2,TGCGCCAGCAGCCAAGCCACCCGGGAGGGCCGGGCAGATACGCAGTATTTT,CASSQATREGRADTQYF
TRBJ1-2,NA,TRBV6-1,NA,TGTGCCAGCGGGCAGGGGCCGAGATATGGCTACACCTTC,CASGQGPRYGYTF
TRBJ2-7,few,TRBV18,NA,TGTGCCAGCTCACCAGGGCAGGGGAGCTCCTACGAGCAGTACTTC,CASSPGQGSSYEQYF
TRBJ2-7,once,TRBV28,NA,TGTGCCAGCAGTTTTAGCCTCAGCGGGTTGTCCTACGAGCAGTACTTC,CASSFSLSGLSYEQYF
TRBJ2-5,NA,TRBV19,TRBD1,TGTGCCAGTAGTAGAAGGGACAGGCGGGAGACCCAGTACTTC,CASSRRDRRETQYF
TRBJ1-2,once,TRBV6-5,TRBD1,TGTGCCAGCAGGACCGAGGGGGCAGGGGCCGACACCTTC,CASRTEGAGADTF
TRBJ1-2,NA,TRBV7-9,NA,TGTGCCAGCAGCTCCCCCCAGGGTGGCTACACCTTC,CASSSPQGGYTF
TRBJ2-7,NA,TRBV5-4,TRBD1,TGTGCCAGCAGCTCCACAGGGGGCGAGCAGTACTTC,CASSSTGGEQYF
TRBJ2-7,NA,TRBV19,TRBD1,TGTGCCAGTAGTATGGCGGGGACAGGCTCCTACGAGCAGTGCTTC,CASSMAGTGSYEQCF
TRBJ2-3,NA,TRBV6-6,NA,TGTGCCAGCAGTTACTCTGGGCAGGACACAGATACGCAGTATTTT,CASSYSGQDTDTQYF
TRBJ2-1,NA,TRBV10-2,TRBD2,TGCGCCAGCAAAGTAGCGGGTCCTTTTTTCGATGAGCAGTTCTTC,CASKVAGPFFDEQFF
TRBJ2-7,NA,TRBV6-1,NA,TGTGCCAGCAAGGGCGGGACAGTGAACTACGAGCAGTACTTC,CASKGGTVNYEQYF